Listed below are T cell receptor beta chains from one sample, sequenced in a study of cytomegalovirus exposure and HLA in healthy donors. Assay used: immunoSEQ multiplex PCR; TCRdb lists only in-frame clones, some missing. The sample holds around 130,000 clones; over 70% are singletons and the top ten take approximately 1.7%. Sequenced: PBMCs. The receptors derive from a woman aged 40 to 50 in good health and CMV-seronegative. CDR3s include the opening cysteine and the closing phenylalanine or tryptophan. D genes are given only for firm matches. The size of a clone is reported for some rows only, either as once, few or many, or as a class for expanded clones.

TRBV7-2	TRBD1	TRBJ2-1	NA	TGTGCCAGCAGCTCGGGACAGGGGATCTACAATGAGCAGTTCTTC	CASSSGQGIYNEQFF
TRBV5-1	TRBD2	TRBJ2-1	NA	TGCGCCACGCAGGCTAGCGGGTACAATGAGCAGTTCTTC	CATQASGYNEQFF
TRBV7-9	TRBD2	TRBJ2-7	few	TGTGCCAGCAGCTTAGGGGCTAGCGGGGCCTACGAGCAGTACTTC	CASSLGASGAYEQYF
TRBV30	TRBD2	TRBJ2-1	NA	TGTGCCTGGAGTGTACTAGCGGGACCACCACAGGAGCAGTTCTTC	CAWSVLAGPPQEQFF
TRBV30	NA	TRBJ2-2	NA	TGTGCCTGGATAGGACAGATTAACACCGGGGAGCTGTTTTTT	CAWIGQINTGELFF
TRBV2	NA	TRBJ1-6	NA	TGTGCCAGCAGTATTCGAGGTTTCGACTCACCCCTCCACTTT	CASSIRGFDSPLHF
TRBV27	NA	TRBJ1-1	NA	TGTGCCAGCAGTTTATCGGCGGCTTTCATGAACACTGAAGCTTTCTTT	CASSLSAAFMNTEAFF
TRBV5-1	TRBD2	TRBJ2-1	NA	TGCGCCAGCAGCCCTGCGGGAGACCTAGCGGGACCGTACAATGAGCAGTTCTTC	CASSPAGDLAGPYNEQFF
TRBV28	NA	TRBJ1-5	few	TGTGCCAGCAGTTTTGGAGGAGCCCAGTATAGCAATCAGCCCCAGCATTTT	CASSFGGAQYSNQPQHF
TRBV7-6	TRBD2	TRBJ2-7	few	TGTGCCAGCAGCCAAGAAGGACTAGCCGACGTTTACGAGCAGTACTTC	CASSQEGLADVYEQYF
TRBV28	TRBD1	TRBJ2-7	NA	TGTGCCAGCAGTTTCCCCTCGAGGACAGGGACGAACGAGCAGTACTTC	CASSFPSRTGTNEQYF
TRBV27	NA	TRBJ1-2	NA	TGTGCCAGCAGTTTAAGCCCGGTCTACTATGGCTACACCTTC	CASSLSPVYYGYTF
TRBV18	NA	TRBJ1-1	NA	TGTGCCAGCTCACCTCAGGACACTGAAGCTTTCTTT	CASSPQDTEAFF
TRBV28	NA	TRBJ1-4	NA	TGTGCCAGCAGCCGGGTGGAGGGGCCTGAAAAACTGTTTTTT	CASSRVEGPEKLFF
TRBV27	NA	TRBJ2-7	NA	TGTGCCAGCAGTCGTACCGGGACTTCCGAGCAGTACTTC	CASSRTGTSEQYF
TRBV6-1	NA	TRBJ1-5	NA	TGTGCCAGCAGTGGCCCTCTGGGGGGATTCAATCAGCCCCAGCATTTT	CASSGPLGGFNQPQHF
TRBV6-1	NA	TRBJ1-3	NA	TGTGCCAGCAGTGACGCGGGGTGGCTCTCTGGAAACACCATATATTTT	CASSDAGWLSGNTIYF
TRBV2	TRBD2	TRBJ2-1	few	TGTGCCAGCAGTGGACGACTAGCGGGAGGGCCTGGCAATGAGCAGTTCTTC	CASSGRLAGGPGNEQFF
TRBV19	TRBD1	TRBJ2-2	NA	TGTGCCAGTAGAGGGACAGGGTACGGGGAGCTGTTTTTT	CASRGTGYGELFF
TRBV7-2	TRBD2	TRBJ2-1	NA	TGTGCCAGCAGCCAAAGCGGGGCCGACAATGAGCAGTTCTTC	CASSQSGADNEQFF
TRBV6-5	TRBD2	TRBJ2-7	NA	TGTGCCAGCAGATGGGGACCCGGGAGGTCCTACGAGCAGTACTTC	CASRWGPGRSYEQYF
TRBV2	TRBD2	TRBJ2-3	NA	TGTGCCAGCAAGGCGGGAGGGCCAACAGATACGCAGTATTTT	CASKAGGPTDTQYF
TRBV6-5	NA	TRBJ2-5	NA	TGTGCGATCTCTCCGTCTAGGGAGACCCAGTACTTC	CAISPSRETQYF